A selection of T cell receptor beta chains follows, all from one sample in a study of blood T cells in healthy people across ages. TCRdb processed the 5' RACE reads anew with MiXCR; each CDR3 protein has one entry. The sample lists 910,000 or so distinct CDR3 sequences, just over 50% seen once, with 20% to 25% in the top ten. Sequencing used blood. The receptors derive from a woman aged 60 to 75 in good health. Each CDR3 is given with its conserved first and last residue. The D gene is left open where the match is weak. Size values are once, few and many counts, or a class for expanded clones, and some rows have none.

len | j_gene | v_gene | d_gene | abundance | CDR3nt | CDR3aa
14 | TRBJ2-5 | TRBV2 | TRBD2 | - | TGTGCCAGCAGTGAACTAGCGGTACAAGAGACCCAGTACTTC | CASSELAVQETQYF
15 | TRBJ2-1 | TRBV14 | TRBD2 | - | TGTGCCAGCAGCCAAGGCGCCGGGACTAGGAGTCGGCAGTTCTTC | CASSQGAGTRSRQFF
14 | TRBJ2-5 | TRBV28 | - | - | TGTACCAGCTCTGAGGGGCTCTCCCGGGAGACCCAGTACTTC | CTSSEGLSRETQYF
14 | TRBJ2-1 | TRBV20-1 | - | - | TGCAGTGCTAGGGAGGCCTTTACAGGCAATGAGCAGTTCTTC | CSAREAFTGNEQFF
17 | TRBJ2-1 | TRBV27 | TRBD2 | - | TGTGCCAGCAGTTTAAGCCTTACTAGCGGGAGGCTAGGTGAGCAGTTCTTC | CASSLSLTSGRLGEQFF
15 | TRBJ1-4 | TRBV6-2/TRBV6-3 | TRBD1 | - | TGTGCCAGCAGACCTCAGGGGGGCGGGGGTGAAAAACTGTTTTTT | CASRPQGGGGEKLFF
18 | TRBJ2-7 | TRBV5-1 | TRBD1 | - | TGCGCCAGCAGCTTGGCTTTGACAGGGGGCTTCGTTTCGTACGAGCAGTACTTC | CASSLALTGGFVSYEQYF
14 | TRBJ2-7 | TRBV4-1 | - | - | TGCGCCAGCAACGAAGTGGGGGGGCCCTACGAGCAGTACTTC | CASNEVGGPYEQYF
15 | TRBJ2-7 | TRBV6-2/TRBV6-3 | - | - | TGTGCCAGCAGACCCATAGCGCCTCCGCCGTACGAGCAGTACTTC | CASRPIAPPPYEQYF
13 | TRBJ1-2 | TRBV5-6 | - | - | TGTGCCAGCAGCTCAACAGTGCCAGGTGGCTACACCTTC | CASSSTVPGGYTF
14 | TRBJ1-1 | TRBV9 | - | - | TGTGCCAGCAGCTCCCGACTGGGGAACACTGAAGCTTTCTTT | CASSSRLGNTEAFF
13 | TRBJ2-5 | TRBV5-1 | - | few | TGCGCCAGCAGCATGGGCAGCCAAGAGACCCAGTACTTC | CASSMGSQETQYF
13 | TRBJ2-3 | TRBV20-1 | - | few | TGCAGTGCTAGATCGACAGTCACAGATACGCAGTATTTT | CSARSTVTDTQYF
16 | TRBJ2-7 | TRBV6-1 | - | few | TGTGCCAGCAGTGTACCTACAGGAACCGGAGCCTACGAGCAGTACTTC | CASSVPTGTGAYEQYF
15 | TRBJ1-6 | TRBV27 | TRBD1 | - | TGTGCCAGCAGTTTCACCGACAGGGGGGGATCACCCCTCCACTTT | CASSFTDRGGSPLHF
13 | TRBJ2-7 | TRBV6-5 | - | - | TGTGCAACCCAGGAGGGGGCCTTGTACGAGCAGTACTTC | CATQEGALYEQYF
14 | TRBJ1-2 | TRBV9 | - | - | TGTGCCAGCAGCGGCGGGACGGAAGGATATGGCTACACCTTC | CASSGGTEGYGYTF
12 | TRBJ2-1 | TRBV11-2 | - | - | TGTGCCAGCAGCCCTAGTTTTAATGAGCAGTTCTTC | CASSPSFNEQFF
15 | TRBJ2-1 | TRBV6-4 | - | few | TGTGCCAGCAGTGAGTACGGGAGTGGTAACAATGAGCAGTTCTTC | CASSEYGSGNNEQFF
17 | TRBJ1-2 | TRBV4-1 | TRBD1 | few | TGCGCCAGCAGCCAAGGGGACAGATCATCGGCTAACTATGGCTACACCTTC | CASSQGDRSSANYGYTF
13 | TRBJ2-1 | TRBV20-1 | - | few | TGCAGTGCTACCTACGAATCATTGGCTGAGCAGTTCTTC | CSATYESLAEQFF
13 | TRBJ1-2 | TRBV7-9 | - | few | TGTGCCAGCAGCGTATTGGCGGTCTATGGCTACACCTTC | CASSVLAVYGYTF
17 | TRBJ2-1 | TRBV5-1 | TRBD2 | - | TGCGCCAGCAGCTGGGTTTTTTGGCGGGAGGGAAACAATGAGCAGTTCTTC | CASSWVFWREGNNEQFF
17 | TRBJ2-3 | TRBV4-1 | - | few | TGCGCCAGCAGCCTTAGAAGGGCTAGCGCAAGCACAGATACGCAGTATTTT | CASSLRRASASTDTQYF
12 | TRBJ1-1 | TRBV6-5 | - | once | TGTGCCAGCAGTACGGGGGGCTGTGAAGCTTTCTTT | CASSTGGCEAFF
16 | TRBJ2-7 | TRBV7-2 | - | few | TGTGCCAGCAGCCCCGCCCTCGCAGGGATTAAGTACGAGCAGTATTTC | CASSPALAGIKYEQYF
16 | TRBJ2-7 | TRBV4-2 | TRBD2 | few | TGTGCCAGCAGCCAAGTTAGAACTAGCGGCTTGAGCGAGCAGTACTTC | CASSQVRTSGLSEQYF
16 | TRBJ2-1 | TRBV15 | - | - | TGTGCCACCAGCAGAGATCGAGACAGCTCCTACAATGAGCAGTTCTTC | CATSRDRDSSYNEQFF
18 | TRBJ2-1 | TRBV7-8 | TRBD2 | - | TGTGCCAGCAGCTTACGGCTAGCGGGAGGGAGCTCTTACAATGAGCAGTTCTTC | CASSLRLAGGSSYNEQFF
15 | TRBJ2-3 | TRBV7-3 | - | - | TGTGCCAGCAGCCCTCAAAGGGCGAGCAGAGATACGCAGTATTTT | CASSPQRASRDTQYF
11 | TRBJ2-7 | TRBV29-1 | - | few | TGCAGCGTTGAGGCAGGGGACGAGCAGTACTTC | CSVEAGDEQYF
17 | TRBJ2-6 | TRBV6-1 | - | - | TGTGCCAGCAGGCGTGCGAGGGCCCTGTCTGGGGCCAACGTCCTGACTTTC | CASRRARALSGANVLTF
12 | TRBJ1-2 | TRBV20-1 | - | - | TGCAGTGCAATTACAGGGCTCGATGGCTACACCTTC | CSAITGLDGYTF
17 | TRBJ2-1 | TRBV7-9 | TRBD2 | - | TGTGCCAGCAGCTTTACATTAGCGGGAGGACCTTACAATGAGCAGTTCTTC | CASSFTLAGGPYNEQFF
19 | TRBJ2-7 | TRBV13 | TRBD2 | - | TGTGCCAGCAGTCCGCGCTGGAAGGCTAGCGGGGAATTATCCTACGAGCAGTACTTC | CASSPRWKASGELSYEQYF
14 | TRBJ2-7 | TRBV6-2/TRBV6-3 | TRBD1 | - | TGTGCCAGCGTCGTCGCCGGGACAGGGGACGAGCAGTACTTC | CASVVAGTGDEQYF
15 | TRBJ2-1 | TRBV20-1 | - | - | TGCAGTGCTAGACGACCCGGCGGGGCCGACAATGAGCAGTTCTTC | CSARRPGGADNEQFF
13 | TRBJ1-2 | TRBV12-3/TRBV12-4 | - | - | TGTGCCAGCAGTCCAACGACATCTTATGGCTACACCTTC | CASSPTTSYGYTF